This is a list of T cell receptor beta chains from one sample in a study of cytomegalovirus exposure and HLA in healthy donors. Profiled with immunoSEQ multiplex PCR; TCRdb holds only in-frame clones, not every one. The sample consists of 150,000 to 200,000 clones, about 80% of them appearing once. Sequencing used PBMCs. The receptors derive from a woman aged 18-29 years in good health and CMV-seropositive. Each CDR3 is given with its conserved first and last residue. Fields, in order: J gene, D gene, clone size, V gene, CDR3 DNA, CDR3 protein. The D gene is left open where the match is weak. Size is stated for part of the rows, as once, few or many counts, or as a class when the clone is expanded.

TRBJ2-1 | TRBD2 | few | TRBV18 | TGTGCCAGCCAACTAGGGCGGGGGAACTACAATGAGCAGTTCTTC | CASQLGRGNYNEQFF
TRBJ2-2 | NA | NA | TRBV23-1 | TGCGCCAGCAGTCAACCCCCCGAGACGAACACCGGGGAGCTGTTTTTT | CASSQPPETNTGELFF
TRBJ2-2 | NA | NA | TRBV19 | TGTGCCAGTAGTATGTGGCAGGGGTGGACCGGGGAGCTGTTTTTT | CASSMWQGWTGELFF
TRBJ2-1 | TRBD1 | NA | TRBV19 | TGTGCCAGTAGTTCGCGACAGGGGAGGAGTGAGCAGTTCTTC | CASSSRQGRSEQFF
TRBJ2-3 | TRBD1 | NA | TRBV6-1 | TGTGCCAGCAGTGAAGCGCTTATCAGGGGACAGTTTCCCCAGAGCACAGATACGCAGTATTTT | CASSEALIRGQFPQSTDTQYF
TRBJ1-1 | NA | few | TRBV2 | TGTGCCAGCAGATCCGTGGGGGGCACTGAAGCTTTCTTT | CASRSVGGTEAFF
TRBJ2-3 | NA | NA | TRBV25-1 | TGTGCCAGCAGTGAATATTCGGGGAATACGCAGTATTTT | CASSEYSGNTQYF
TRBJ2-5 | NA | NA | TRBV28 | TGTGCCAGCAGTTTGTTTCGGGAGACCCAGTACTTC | CASSLFRETQYF
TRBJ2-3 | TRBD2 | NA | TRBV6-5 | TGTGCCAGCAATAATGAAGCGGGGGTAGATACGCAGTATTTT | CASNNEAGVDTQYF
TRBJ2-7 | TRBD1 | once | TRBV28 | TGTGCCAGCAGCCAGACCGGGACAGGGGGCGGCGAGCAGTACTTC | CASSQTGTGGGEQYF
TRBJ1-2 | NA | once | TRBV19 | TGTGCCAGTAGTATTGGTGCAGCAACTAAGTATGGCTACACCTTC | CASSIGAATKYGYTF
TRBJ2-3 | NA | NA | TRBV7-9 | TGTGCCAGCAGCTTAGTAGGGGCGGAAGCCACAGATACGCAGTATTTT | CASSLVGAEATDTQYF